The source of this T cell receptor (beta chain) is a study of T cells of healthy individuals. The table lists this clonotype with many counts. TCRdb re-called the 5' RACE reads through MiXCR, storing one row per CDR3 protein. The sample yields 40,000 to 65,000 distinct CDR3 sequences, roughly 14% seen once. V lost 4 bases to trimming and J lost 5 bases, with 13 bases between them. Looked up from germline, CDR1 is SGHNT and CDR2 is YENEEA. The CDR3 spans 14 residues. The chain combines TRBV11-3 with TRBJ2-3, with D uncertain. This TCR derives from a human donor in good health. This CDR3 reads CASSSGSPGDTQYF. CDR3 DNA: TGTGCCAGCAGCTCCGGGTCGCCGGGAGATACGCAGTATTTT.